This T cell receptor beta chain was captured by sequencing in a study of cytomegalovirus exposure and HLA in healthy donors. Germline CDR1 is SGHTA and CDR2 is FQGTGA. V was pared by 2 bases and J by 6 bases, with 4 bases of the junction left unmatched. This CDR3 comprises 15 residues. Amplification used 60 Vbeta primers and 13 Jbeta primers. Profiling relied on immunoSEQ multiplex PCR, and the TCRdb table lists in-frame clones only, not all of them. The repertoire includes fewer than 200,000 clones, 72% of them detected once, and 2% to 2.5% sits in the top ten. This TCR came from a human donor in good health. V gene TRBV7-3 combines with J gene TRBJ2-2, with 9 positions matching TRBD2. The sequencing input was PBMCs. CDR3 nucleotides: TGTGCCAGCAGCTTAGCGGGGGGGAGTCCCGGGGAGCTGTTTTTT. It encodes CASSLAGGSPGELFF.